These 25 T cell receptor beta chains originate from one sample sequenced in a study of blood T cell repertoires in COVID-19. Clones were sequenced by immunoSEQ multiplex PCR, and TCRdb holds only the in-frame ones, with some missing. The sample has 110,000 to 150,000 clones; roughly 80% are singletons. The material sequenced was PBMCs or T cells enriched from blood (not recorded which). Receptors originate from a woman aged 40 to 50 who had recovered from COVID-19.

This chain links TRBV9 with TRBJ2-3; TRBD2 matches at 7 bases. V gave up 6 bases and J gave up 0 bases; unmatched junction bases: 7. CDR1 SGDLS and CDR2 YYNGEE come from the germline V gene. The CDR3 covers 15 residues. This CDR3 is CASTISGTSTDTQYF. In nucleotides, the CDR3 is TGTGCCAGCACCATAAGCGGGACTAGCACAGATACGCAGTATTTT.

This chain links TRBV6-6 with TRBJ1-1; TRBD1 matches at 8 bases. This CDR3 is 14 amino acids long. Germline lookup yields CDR1 MNHNY and CDR2 SVGAGI (reference sequence). With 11 bases clipped from V and 0 bases from J, the junction kept 8 bases outside the gene matches. This CDR3 reads CASFTDRVNTEAFF. For the CDR3, the DNA is TGTGCCTCTTTCACGGACAGGGTGAACACTGAAGCTTTCTTT.

This sequence joins TRBV30 and TRBJ1-6; D gene uncertain. V shed 2 bases and J shed 7 bases, with 15 bases lying between them. This CDR3 region has 15 residues. In germline, CDR1 is GTSNPN, CDR2 SVGIG (reference sequence). The CDR3 nucleotides read TGTGCCTGGAGTCCAGCCGGGAGCGAGAATTCACCCCTCCACTTT. It is translated as CAWSPAGSENSPLHF.

This clone has just a few counts. The V call is TRBV29-1, the J call TRBJ1-1; the D gene is possibly TRBD1 (5 bases). This CDR3 is 13 amino acids long. V lost 4 bases and J 0 bases, leaving 9 bases between the germline ends. The germline V gene has CDR1 SQVTM and CDR2 ANQGSEA. DNA of the CDR3: TGCAGCGTTGTAAGACAGATGAACACTGAAGCTTTCTTT. Translated, it gives CSVVRQMNTEAFF.

CDR3 bases: TGCGCCAGCAGCTTGGGACAGGGGCGCGGAAACACTGAAGCTTTCTTT. Its protein is CASSLGQGRGNTEAFF. V is TRBV5-1 and J is TRBJ1-1; 8 bases are a match to TRBD1. Trimming cost V 0 bases and J 2 bases; bases outside gene matches: 6. CDR3 length equals 16 residues. Germline CDR1 reads SGHRS; CDR2 reads YFSETQ.

In this sample, this clone turned up a few times. The V gene is TRBV9, the J gene TRBJ2-3; 7 nucleotides agree with TRBD2. This CDR3 has 15 residues. The V gene end was trimmed by 2 bases and the J gene end by 5 bases; junction bases not matched to a gene: 8. Germline V lookup: CDR1 SGDLS, CDR2 YYNGEE. The CDR3 sequence: CASSVGGVAGDTQYF. The CDR3 DNA sequence: TGTGCCAGCAGCGTGGGAGGGGTGGCGGGAGATACGCAGTATTTT.

The chain uses TRBV5-4 and TRBJ2-1; 10 nucleotides agree with TRBD2. J was trimmed by 1 base and V by 5 bases; bases with no gene match: 9. This CDR3 comprises 17 residues. CDR1 is SGHNT, CDR2 YYREEE, per germline (reference sequence). CDR3 DNA sequence: TGTGCCAGCAGGCCGGGACTAGCGACCGATTCCTACAATGAGCAGTTCTTC. It encodes CASRPGLATDSYNEQFF. Complete variable domain (other parts from reference TRBV5-4 and TRBJ2-1): ETGVTQSPTHLIKTRGQQVTLRCSSQSGHNTVSWYQQALGQGPQFIFQYYREEENGRGNFPPRFSGLQFPNYSSELNVNALELDDSALYLCASRPGLATDSYNEQFFGPGTRLTVL.

The rearrangement links TRBV5-6 to TRBJ1-2; 9 bases fit TRBD1. From germline, CDR1 is SGHDT and CDR2 YYEEEE. Germline trimming cut 4 bases from V and 4 bases from J; bases unmatched to any gene: 14. CDR3 length: 17 residues. The CDR3: CASSAVGDRVLFYGYTF. The CDR3 DNA follows: TGTGCCAGCAGCGCGGTGGGGGACAGGGTTCTTTTCTATGGCTACACCTTC.

The J gene is TRBJ2-5, the V gene TRBV15; 10 nucleotides agree with TRBD2. V dropped 3 bases and J dropped 4; count of bases not matched to a gene: 14. Germline lookup yields CDR1 LNHNV and CDR2 YYDKDF (reference sequence). The CDR3 is made up of 18 amino acids. The CDR3 DNA is TGTGCCACCAGCAGGAGCAGCGGGAGGGCCGTAACCCTAGAGACCCAGTACTTC. As protein: CATSRSSGRAVTLETQYF.

The chain recombines TRBV18 with TRBJ2-3; 8 bases are a match to TRBD1. Germline V gene sequence: CDR1 KGHSH, CDR2 LQKENI. The CDR3 loop spans 19 amino acids. The trim removed 4 bases at V and 0 bases at J, leaving 15 bases unmatched. CDR3 nucleotide sequence: TGTGCCAGCTCACTAGCCAGGGGGCCCGCTACCTCTAGCACAGATACGCAGTATTTT. Translated, it gives CASSLARGPATSSTDTQYF.

This clone came up once. The V and J genes are TRBV6-5 and TRBJ1-3; 8 bases fit TRBD1. The CDR3 contains 14 residues. CDR1 and CDR2 from the germline V gene are MNHEY and SVGAGI. V was clipped by 6 bases and J by 0 bases; unmatched bases: 1. CDR3 nucleotide sequence: TGTGCCAGCAGGGACAGGGCCTCTGGAAACACCATATATTTT. This translates into CASRDRASGNTIYF.

The table lists this clone with a few counts. The V and J genes are TRBV2 and TRBJ1-3; D perhaps matches TRBD1 (6 bases). The germline V gene has CDR1 SNHLY and CDR2 FYNNEI. Deletions cut 6 bases from V and 0 bases from J, with 9 bases between. The CDR3 extends over 14 amino acids. CDR3 DNA sequence: TGTGCCAGCAGCACAGGGAGCTCTGGAAACACCATATATTTT. As protein: CASSTGSSGNTIYF.

V gene TRBV2 combines with J gene TRBJ1-5; the match to TRBD1 covers 10 bases. With 6 bases clipped from V and 6 bases from J, the junction kept 8 bases outside the gene matches. The CDR3 has 15 residues. Germline lookup yields CDR1 SNHLY and CDR2 FYNNEI. This chain's CDR3 is CASSQDRGVVQPQHF. The CDR3, as DNA: TGTGCCAGCAGCCAGGACAGGGGGGTGGTTCAGCCCCAGCATTTT. The full variable domain, rest sourced from reference TRBV2 and TRBJ1-5, is EPEVTQTPSHQVTQMGQEVILRCVPISNHLYFYWYRQILGQKVEFLVSFYNNEISEKSEIFDDQFSVERPDGSNFTLKIRSTKLEDSAMYFCASSQDRGVVQPQHFGDGTRLSIL.

This clone was seen once. The rearrangement joins TRBV29-1 to TRBJ2-7; 9 bases match TRBD2. The germline CDR1 and CDR2 sequences are SQVTM and ANQGSEA. J was trimmed by 6 bases and V by 6 bases; bases with no gene match: 12. This CDR3 has 14 amino acids. CDR3 DNA: TGCAGCGTGGGGATAGGGGGACTAGCAGCCGAGCAGTACTTC. Translated, it gives CSVGIGGLAAEQYF.

The chain joins TRBV30 to TRBJ2-5; D is ambiguous. Trimming pared 2 bases from V and 4 bases from J, leaving 8 bases between. Germline CDR1 and CDR2: GTSNPN and SVGIG (reference sequence). The CDR3 covers 12 residues. The CDR3 DNA is TGTGCCTGGAGTCGTGTTCGAGAGACCCAGTACTTC. It yields the protein CAWSRVRETQYF.

This clone was observed a handful of times. This CDR3 reads CASSEGTGGYRGYTF. In nucleotides, the CDR3 is TGTGCCAGCAGTGAGGGGACAGGGGGATATCGTGGCTACACCTTC. The V call is TRBV6-1, the J call TRBJ1-2; 11 bases map to TRBD1. V shed 3 bases, J shed 7 bases, and the junction held 7 bases outside the gene matches. The CDR3 totals 15 residues. The germline CDR1 and CDR2 sequences are MNHNS and SASEGT.

The V and J genes are TRBV19 and TRBJ1-1; TRBD1 aligns across 7 bases. Germline values: CDR1 LNHDA, CDR2 SQIVND (reference sequence). The V and J ends lost 3 bases and 4 bases, in that order; junction bases with no gene match: 17. The CDR3 is 18 amino acids. The CDR3 loop reads CASSMERRRGRLVTEAFF. DNA of the CDR3: TGTGCCAGTAGTATGGAGAGAAGGAGGGGGCGCCTGGTCACTGAAGCTTTCTTT.

The chain links TRBV19 to TRBJ1-2, with 10 bases identical to TRBD1. The CDR3 has 12 amino acids. CDR1 and CDR2 (germline): LNHDA, SQIVND (reference sequence). The ends lost 5 bases at V and 13 bases at J; junction bases unmatched: 7. CDR3 sequence: CASSPLGQGSTF. CDR3 coding DNA: TGTGCCAGTAGTCCTCTGGGACAGGGGTCCACCTTC.

This rearrangement joins TRBV9 to TRBJ1-1; possibly TRBD1 for D (5 bases). The ends were cut back, 2 bases at V and 0 bases at J, with 17 bases in the middle. CDR3 size: 17 residues. CDR1 SGDLS and CDR2 YYNGEE come from the germline V gene. Written as DNA, the CDR3 is TGTGCCAGCAGCGTCTATGCCACAGGAGCCATGAACACTGAAGCTTTCTTT. Translation gives CASSVYATGAMNTEAFF.

This sequence joins TRBV13 and TRBJ2-5; 9 bases are shared with TRBD2. The CDR3 has 14 residues. V lost 5 bases to trimming and J lost 3 bases; unmatched junction nucleotides: 4. Germline lookup yields CDR1 PRHDT and CDR2 FYEKMQ (reference sequence). CDR3 residues: CASSQGGGEETQYF. Here the CDR3 DNA reads TGTGCCAGCAGCCAGGGCGGGGGGGAAGAGACCCAGTACTTC. Complete variable domain (other parts from reference TRBV13 and TRBJ2-5): AAGVIQSPRHLIKEKRETATLKCYPIPRHDTVYWYQQGPGQDPQFLISFYEKMQSDKGSIPDRFSAQQFSDYHSELNMSSLELGDSALYFCASSQGGGEETQYFGPGTRLLVL.

V and J are TRBV5-1 and TRBJ1-6; 9 bases are shared with TRBD1. Germline loops: CDR1 SGHRS, CDR2 YFSETQ. The junction had 3 bases not matched to a gene; V was cut back by 2 bases and J by 6 bases. The length of the CDR3 is 15 residues. The CDR3 protein is CASSLETGGNSPLHF. The CDR3 DNA follows: TGCGCCAGCAGCTTAGAGACAGGGGGTAATTCACCCCTCCACTTT.

This clone was seen a single time. The V call is TRBV18, the J call TRBJ2-3, with a weak D call TRBD2 (6 bases). This CDR3 region has 15 residues. V lost 2 bases and J 3 bases, leaving 12 bases between the germline ends. Germline V lookup: CDR1 KGHSH, CDR2 LQKENI. The CDR3 reads CASSPTTRGTDTQYF. In DNA form, the CDR3 reads TGTGCCAGCTCACCAACGACTAGGGGTACAGATACGCAGTATTTT.

This chain uses TRBV27 with TRBJ1-2, with TRBD1 identical over 8 bases. CDR1 and CDR2 (germline): MNHEY, SMNVEV (reference sequence). There are 13 residues in the CDR3. Germline trimming cut 5 bases from V and 4 bases from J; bases unmatched to any gene: 3. CDR3 coding DNA: TGTGCCAGCAGTACCGACAGGGGCTATGGCTACACCTTC. Protein sequence: CASSTDRGYGYTF.

This rearrangement joins TRBV27 to TRBJ2-3; D gene uncertain. CDR3 size: 15 residues. Germline values: CDR1 MNHEY, CDR2 SMNVEV (reference sequence). The V end lost 4 bases, the J end lost 5 bases, and 16 bases lay between the germline ends. The CDR3 nucleotides read TGTGCCAGCAGTTCGAGACGAGGTGGTGGAGATACGCAGTATTTT. As protein: CASSSRRGGGDTQYF.

The chain combines TRBV29-1 with TRBJ2-7; TRBD1 is a possible D gene (7 bases). CDR1 SQVTM and CDR2 ANQGSEA come from the germline V gene. The CDR3 contains 14 residues. The V end was cut by 6 bases, the J end by 6 bases, with 21 bases between. CDR3 bases: TGCAGCGTGAGAGGGGGGACAGACAAAGGCGAGCAGTACTTC. This codes for CSVRGGTDKGEQYF.